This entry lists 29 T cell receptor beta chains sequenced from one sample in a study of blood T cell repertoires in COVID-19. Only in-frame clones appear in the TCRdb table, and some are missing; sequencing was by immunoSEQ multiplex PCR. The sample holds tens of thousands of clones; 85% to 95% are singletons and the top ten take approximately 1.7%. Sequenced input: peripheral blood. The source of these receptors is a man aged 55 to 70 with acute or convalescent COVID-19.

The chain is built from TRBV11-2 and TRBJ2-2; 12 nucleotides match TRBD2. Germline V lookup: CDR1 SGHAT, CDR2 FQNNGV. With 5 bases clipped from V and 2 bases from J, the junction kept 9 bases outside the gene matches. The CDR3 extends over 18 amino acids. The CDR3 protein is CASSGPTSGSSNTGELFF. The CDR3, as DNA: TGTGCCAGCAGCGGTCCGACTAGCGGGAGTTCTAACACCGGGGAGCTGTTTTTT. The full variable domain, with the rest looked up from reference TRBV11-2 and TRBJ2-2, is EAGVAQSPRYKIIEKRQSVAFWCNPISGHATLYWYQQILGQGPKLLIQFQNNGVVDDSQLPKDRFSAERLKGVDSTLKIQPAKLEDSAVYLCASSGPTSGSSNTGELFFGEGSRLTVL.

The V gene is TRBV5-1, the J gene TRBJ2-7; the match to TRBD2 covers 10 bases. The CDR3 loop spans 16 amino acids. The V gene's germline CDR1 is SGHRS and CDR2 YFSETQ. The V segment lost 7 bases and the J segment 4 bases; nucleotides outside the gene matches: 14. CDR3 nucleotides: TGCGCCAGCCCCGGGCAGGGAGCGGGAGGGCCATACGAGCAGTACTTC. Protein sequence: CASPGQGAGGPYEQYF. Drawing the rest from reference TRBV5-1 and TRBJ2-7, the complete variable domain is KAGVTQTPRYLIKTRGQQVTLSCSPISGHRSVSWYQQTPGQGLQFLFEYFSETQRNKGNFPGRFSGRQFSNSRSEMNVSTLELGDSALYLCASPGQGAGGPYEQYFGPGTRLTVT.

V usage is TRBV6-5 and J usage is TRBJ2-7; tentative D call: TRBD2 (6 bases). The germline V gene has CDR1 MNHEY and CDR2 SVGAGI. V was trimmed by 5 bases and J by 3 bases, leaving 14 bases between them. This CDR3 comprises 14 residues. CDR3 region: CASSSSGKIYEQYF. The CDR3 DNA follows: TGTGCCAGCAGTAGTAGCGGTAAAATCTACGAGCAGTACTTC.

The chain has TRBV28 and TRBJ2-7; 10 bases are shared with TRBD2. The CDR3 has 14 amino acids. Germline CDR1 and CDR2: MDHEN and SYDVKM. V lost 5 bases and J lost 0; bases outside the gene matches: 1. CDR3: CASSPSGSSYEQYF. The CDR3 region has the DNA TGTGCCAGCAGTCCTAGCGGGAGCTCCTACGAGCAGTACTTC.

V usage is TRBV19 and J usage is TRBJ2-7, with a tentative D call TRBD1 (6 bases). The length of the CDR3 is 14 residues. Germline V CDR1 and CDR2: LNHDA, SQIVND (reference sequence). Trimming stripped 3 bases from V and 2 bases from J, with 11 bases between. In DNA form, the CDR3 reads TGTGCCAGTAGTATGGCCCAGGGGCCCTACGAGCAGTACTTC. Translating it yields CASSMAQGPYEQYF.

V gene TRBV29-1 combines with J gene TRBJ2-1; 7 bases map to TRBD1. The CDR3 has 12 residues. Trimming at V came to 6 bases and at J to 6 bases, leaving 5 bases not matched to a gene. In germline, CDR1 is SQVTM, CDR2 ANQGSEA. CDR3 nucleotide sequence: TGCAGCGTCGTGACAGGGCTCAATGAGCAGTTCTTC. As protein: CSVVTGLNEQFF.

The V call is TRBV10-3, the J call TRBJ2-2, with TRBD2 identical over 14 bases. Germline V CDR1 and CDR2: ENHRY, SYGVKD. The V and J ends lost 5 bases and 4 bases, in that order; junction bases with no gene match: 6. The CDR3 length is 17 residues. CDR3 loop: CAISSGLAGALTGELFF. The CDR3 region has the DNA TGTGCCATCAGTTCGGGACTAGCGGGAGCGCTCACCGGGGAGCTGTTTTTT.

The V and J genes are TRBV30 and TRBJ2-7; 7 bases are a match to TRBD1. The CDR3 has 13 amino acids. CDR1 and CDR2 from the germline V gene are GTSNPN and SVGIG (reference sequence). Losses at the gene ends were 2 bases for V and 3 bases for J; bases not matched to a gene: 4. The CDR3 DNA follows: TGTGCCTGGAGTAACAGGGGTGGCTACGAGCAGTACTTC. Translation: CAWSNRGGYEQYF. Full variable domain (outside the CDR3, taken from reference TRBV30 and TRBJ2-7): SQTIHQWPATLVQPVGSPLSLECTVEGTSNPNLYWYRQAAGRGLQLLFYSVGIGQISSEVPQNLSASRPQDRQFILSSKKLLLSDSGFYLCAWSNRGGYEQYFGPGTRLTVT.

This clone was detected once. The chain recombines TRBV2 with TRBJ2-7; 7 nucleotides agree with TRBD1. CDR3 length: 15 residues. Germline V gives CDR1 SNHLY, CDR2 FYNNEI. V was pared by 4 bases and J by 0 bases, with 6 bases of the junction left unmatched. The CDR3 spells CASSGIQGFSYEQYF. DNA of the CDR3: TGTGCCAGCAGTGGCATACAGGGGTTCTCCTACGAGCAGTACTTC.

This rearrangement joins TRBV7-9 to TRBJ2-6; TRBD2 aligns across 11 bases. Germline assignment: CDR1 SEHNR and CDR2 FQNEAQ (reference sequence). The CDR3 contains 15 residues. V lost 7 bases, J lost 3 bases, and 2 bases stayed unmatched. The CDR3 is CASKLAGGGANVLTF. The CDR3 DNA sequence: TGTGCCAGCAAGCTAGCGGGAGGTGGGGCCAACGTCCTGACTTTC.

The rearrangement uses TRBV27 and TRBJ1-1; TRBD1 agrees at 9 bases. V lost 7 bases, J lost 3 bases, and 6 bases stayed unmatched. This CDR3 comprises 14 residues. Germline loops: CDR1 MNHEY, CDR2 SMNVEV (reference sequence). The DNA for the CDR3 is TGTGCCAGCACCAGATGGACAGGGGACACTGAAGCTTTCTTT. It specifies CASTRWTGDTEAFF.

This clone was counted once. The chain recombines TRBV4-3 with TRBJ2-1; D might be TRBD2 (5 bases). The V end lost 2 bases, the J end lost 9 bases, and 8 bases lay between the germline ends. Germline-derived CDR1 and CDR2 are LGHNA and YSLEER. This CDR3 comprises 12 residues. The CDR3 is CASSQLGSEQFF. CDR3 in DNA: TGCGCCAGCAGCCAACTAGGGAGTGAGCAGTTCTTC.

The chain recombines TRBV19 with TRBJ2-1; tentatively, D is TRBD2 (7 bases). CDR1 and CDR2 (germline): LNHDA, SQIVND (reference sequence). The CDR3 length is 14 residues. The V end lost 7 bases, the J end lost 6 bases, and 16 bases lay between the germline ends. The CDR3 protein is CASTLLGGANEQFF. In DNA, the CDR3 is TGTGCCAGTACCCTCTTAGGGGGGGCCAATGAGCAGTTCTTC.

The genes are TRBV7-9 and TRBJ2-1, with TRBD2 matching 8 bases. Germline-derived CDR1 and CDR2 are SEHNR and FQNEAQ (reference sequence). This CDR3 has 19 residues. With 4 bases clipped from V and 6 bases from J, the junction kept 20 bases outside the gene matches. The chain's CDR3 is CASSSPGLGLAAGFNEQFF. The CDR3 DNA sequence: TGTGCCAGCAGCTCTCCGGGACTAGGTTTAGCTGCGGGTTTCAATGAGCAGTTCTTC.

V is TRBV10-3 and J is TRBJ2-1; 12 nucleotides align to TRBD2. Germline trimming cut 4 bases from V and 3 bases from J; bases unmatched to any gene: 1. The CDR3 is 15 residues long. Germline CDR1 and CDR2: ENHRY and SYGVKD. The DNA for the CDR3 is TGTGCCATCAGTGGGACTAGCGGGATCTACAATGAGCAGTTCTTC. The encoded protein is CAISGTSGIYNEQFF.

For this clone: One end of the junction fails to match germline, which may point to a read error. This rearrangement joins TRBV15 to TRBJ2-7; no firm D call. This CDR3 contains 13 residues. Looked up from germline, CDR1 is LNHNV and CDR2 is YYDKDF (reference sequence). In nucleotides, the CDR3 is TGTGCCACCAGCAGAGATCGCGTGGGCTATGCACACTTC. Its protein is CATSRDRVGYAHF.

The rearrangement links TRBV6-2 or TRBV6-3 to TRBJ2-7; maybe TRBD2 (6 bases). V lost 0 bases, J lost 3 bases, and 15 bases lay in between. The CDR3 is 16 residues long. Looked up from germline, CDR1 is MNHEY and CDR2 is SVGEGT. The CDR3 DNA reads TGTGCCAGCAGTTACTCGATAGCGCGGGACCTCTACGAGCAGTACTTC. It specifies CASSYSIARDLYEQYF.

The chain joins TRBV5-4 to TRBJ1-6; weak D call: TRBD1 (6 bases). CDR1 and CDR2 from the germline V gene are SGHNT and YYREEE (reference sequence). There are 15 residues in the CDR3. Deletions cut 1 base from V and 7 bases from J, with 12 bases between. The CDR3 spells CASSLPSGANSPLHF. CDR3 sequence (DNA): TGTGCCAGCAGCTTGCCCTCAGGGGCCAATTCACCCCTCCACTTT.

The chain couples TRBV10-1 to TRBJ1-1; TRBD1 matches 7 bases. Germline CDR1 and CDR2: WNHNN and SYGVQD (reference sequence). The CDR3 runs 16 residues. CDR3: CAQAASLSQGGTEAFF. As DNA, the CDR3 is TGCGCGCAGGCGGCCTCCTTGTCGCAGGGGGGTACTGAAGCTTTCTTT.

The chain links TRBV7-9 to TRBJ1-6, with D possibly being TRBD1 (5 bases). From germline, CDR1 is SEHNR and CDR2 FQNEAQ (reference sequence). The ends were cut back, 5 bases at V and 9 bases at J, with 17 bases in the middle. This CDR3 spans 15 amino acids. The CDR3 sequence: CASSIGDRSGSPLHF. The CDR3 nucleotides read TGTGCCAGCAGCATAGGAGACAGAAGTGGTTCACCCCTCCACTTT.

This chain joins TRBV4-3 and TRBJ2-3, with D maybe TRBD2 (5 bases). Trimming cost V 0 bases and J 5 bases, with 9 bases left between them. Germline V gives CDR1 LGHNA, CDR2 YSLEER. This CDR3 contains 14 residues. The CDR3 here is CASSQDARGDTQYF. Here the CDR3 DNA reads TGCGCCAGCAGCCAAGATGCCCGGGGAGATACGCAGTATTTT.

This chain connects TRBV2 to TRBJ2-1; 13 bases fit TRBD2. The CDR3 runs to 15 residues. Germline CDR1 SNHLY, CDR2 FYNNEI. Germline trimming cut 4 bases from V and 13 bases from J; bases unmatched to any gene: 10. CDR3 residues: CASSGTSGSDYLQFF. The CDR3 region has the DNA TGTGCCAGCAGTGGGACTAGCGGGAGCGACTATCTCCAGTTCTTC.

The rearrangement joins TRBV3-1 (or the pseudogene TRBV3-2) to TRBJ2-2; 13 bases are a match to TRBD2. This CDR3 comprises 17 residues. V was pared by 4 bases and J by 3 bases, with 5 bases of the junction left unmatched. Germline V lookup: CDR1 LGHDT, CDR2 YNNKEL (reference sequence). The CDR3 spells CASSLGLAGEYTGELFF. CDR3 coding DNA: TGTGCCAGCAGCCTTGGACTAGCGGGAGAGTACACCGGGGAGCTGTTTTTT.

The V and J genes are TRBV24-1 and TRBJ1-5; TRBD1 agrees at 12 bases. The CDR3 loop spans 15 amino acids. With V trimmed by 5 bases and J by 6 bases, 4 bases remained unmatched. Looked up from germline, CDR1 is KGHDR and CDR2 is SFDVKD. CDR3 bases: TGTGCCACCAGTGGGGGACAGGGGGCTTTTCAGCCCCAGCATTTT. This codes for CATSGGQGAFQPQHF.

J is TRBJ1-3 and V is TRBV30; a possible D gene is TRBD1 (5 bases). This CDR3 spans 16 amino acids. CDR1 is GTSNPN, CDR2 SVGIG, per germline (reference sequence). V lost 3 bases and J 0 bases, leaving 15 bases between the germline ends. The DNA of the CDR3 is TGTGCCTGGAGCAGTGACAGTTCAACCTCTGGAAACACCATATATTTT. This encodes CAWSSDSSTSGNTIYF. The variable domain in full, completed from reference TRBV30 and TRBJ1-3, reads SQTIHQWPATLVQPVGSPLSLECTVEGTSNPNLYWYRQAAGRGLQLLFYSVGIGQISSEVPQNLSASRPQDRQFILSSKKLLLSDSGFYLCAWSSDSSTSGNTIYFGEGSWLTVV.

For the CDR3, the DNA is TGTGCCAGCAGCCCTCTTGGCGGTACTAGCGGGCGCCGAAATGAGCAGTTCTTC. Its protein is CASSPLGGTSGRRNEQFF. V and J are TRBV3-1 (or the pseudogene TRBV3-2) and TRBJ2-1; 9 nucleotides align to TRBD2. CDR3 length equals 18 residues. Trimming cost V 4 bases and J 7 bases; bases outside gene matches: 17. The germline V gene has CDR1 LGHDT and CDR2 YNNKEL (reference sequence).

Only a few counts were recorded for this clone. The CDR3 reads CASSLGGQDSEQYF. The DNA for the CDR3 is TGTGCCAGCAGCTTAGGGGGACAGGATTCCGAGCAGTACTTC. The rearrangement links TRBV7-2 to TRBJ2-7; 8 nucleotides line up with TRBD1. CDR1 is SGHTA, CDR2 FQGNSA, per germline. There are 14 residues in the CDR3. V lost 1 base and J lost 6; bases outside the gene matches: 5.

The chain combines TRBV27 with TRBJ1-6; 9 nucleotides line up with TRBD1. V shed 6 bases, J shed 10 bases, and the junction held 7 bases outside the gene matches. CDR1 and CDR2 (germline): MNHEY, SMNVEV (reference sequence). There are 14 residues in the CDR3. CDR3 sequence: CASSSGTGQSPLHF. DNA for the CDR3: TGTGCCAGCAGCTCCGGGACAGGGCAATCACCCCTCCACTTT.

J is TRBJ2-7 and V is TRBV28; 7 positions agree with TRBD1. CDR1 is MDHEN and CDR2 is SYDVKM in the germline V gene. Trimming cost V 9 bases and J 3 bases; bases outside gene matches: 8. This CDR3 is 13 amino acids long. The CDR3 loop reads CASQRGRNYEQYF. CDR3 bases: TGTGCCAGTCAAAGGGGGCGTAACTACGAGCAGTACTTC.